This record concerns one T cell receptor (beta chain) sequence. Input was approximately 1.8 ug genomic DNA, or all available if less. The PCR used 60 V beta and 13 J beta primers. The assay was immunoSEQ multiplex PCR, and TCRdb's table has in-frame clones only and misses some. The sample holds thousands of clones, approximately 95% seen once. With 8 bases clipped from V and 7 bases from J, the junction kept 10 bases outside the gene matches. The CDR3 is made up of 14 amino acids. Germline V gene data show CDR1 as MNHNS and CDR2 as SASEGT. These data belong to a study of glioma-infiltrating T cells after dendritic cell vaccination. PBMC sampling occurred before vaccination, two weeks after the third dose, and at progression.

This receptor was obtained from a human donor with glioblastoma. Specimen: blood, collected before dendritic cell vaccination. The chain uses TRBV6-1 and TRBJ2-5, with TRBD1 matching 10 bases. CDR3 DNA sequence: TGTGCCAGCGGCAACGGGGACAGGGGAGGGACCCAGTACTTC. It translates to CASGNGDRGGTQYF.